These 16 T cell receptor beta chains came from one sample sequenced in a study of T cell responses to AZD1222 COVID-19 vaccine. Profiled with immunoSEQ multiplex PCR; TCRdb holds only in-frame clones, not every one. The repertoire holds about 150,000 clones, with about 90% as singletons. The sequences come from peripheral blood, collected 28 days after the second dose of the MenACWY control vaccine. The receptors shown here come from an adult who received the MenACWY meningococcal vaccine as a control.

The chain links TRBV18 to TRBJ2-5, with a tentative D call TRBD1 (5 bases). The CDR3 runs to 14 residues. V was trimmed by 4 bases and J by 4 bases, leaving 13 bases between them. CDR1 is KGHSH and CDR2 is LQKENI in the germline V gene. CDR3 in DNA: TGTGCCAGCTCACTGGGGCTTGGACCAGAGACCCAGTACTTC. Translating gives CASSLGLGPETQYF.

The gene calls are TRBV19 and TRBJ1-2; 9 positions match TRBD1. Germline assignment: CDR1 LNHDA and CDR2 SQIVND (reference sequence). V shed 1 base, J shed 8 bases, and the junction held 2 bases outside the gene matches. There are 13 residues in the CDR3. CDR3 protein: CASSIGDRDGYTF. CDR3 nucleotides: TGTGCCAGTAGTATAGGGGACAGGGACGGCTACACCTTC. Based on the CDR3 plus reference TRBV19 and TRBJ1-2, the full variable domain is DGGITQSPKYLFRKEGQNVTLSCEQNLNHDAMYWYRQDPGQGLRLIYYSQIVNDFQKGDIAEGYSVSREKKESFPLTVTSAQKNPTAFYLCASSIGDRDGYTFGSGTRLTVV.

J is TRBJ1-5 and V is TRBV7-2; tentative D call: TRBD1 (6 bases). This CDR3 contains 15 residues. Germline V gene data show CDR1 as SGHTA and CDR2 as FQGNSA. The V end was cut by 5 bases, the J end by 0 bases, with 11 bases between. CDR3: CASSTGQYSNQPQHF. The CDR3, as DNA: TGTGCCAGCAGCACCGGACAGTATAGCAATCAGCCCCAGCATTTT.

The rearrangement links TRBV28 to TRBJ1-1; tentative D call: TRBD1 (5 bases). The CDR3 covers 12 residues. V lost 11 bases and J lost 1, with 11 bases in between. Germline CDR1 reads MDHEN; CDR2 reads SYDVKM. The CDR3 region is CAGRGPNTEAFF. CDR3 DNA: TGTGCCGGAAGGGGTCCGAACACTGAAGCTTTCTTT.

The chain couples TRBV6-2 or TRBV6-3 to TRBJ2-7; D unclear. V shed 6 bases and J shed 3 bases, with 9 bases lying between them. Germline CDR1 and CDR2: MNHEY and SVGEGT. CDR3 length equals 12 residues. The CDR3 sequence is CASSPQDYEQYF. CDR3 coding DNA: TGTGCCAGCAGCCCCCAGGACTACGAGCAGTACTTC.

The chain joins TRBV7-2 to TRBJ2-7; 11 bases line up with TRBD1. J lost 4 bases, V lost 5 bases, and 7 bases had no gene match. The CDR3 spans 15 residues. Germline assignment: CDR1 SGHTA and CDR2 FQGNSA. The CDR3 reads CASSVGQGVEYEQYF. The CDR3 DNA follows: TGTGCCAGCAGCGTGGGACAGGGGGTGGAGTACGAGCAGTACTTC.

The rearrangement joins TRBV28 to TRBJ2-5, with TRBD2 as a possible D gene (6 bases). The V end was cut by 2 bases, the J end by 2 bases, with 21 bases between. CDR3 length equals 18 residues. The V gene's germline CDR1 is MDHEN and CDR2 SYDVKM. CDR3 DNA: TGTGCCAGCAGTTTAGGGGAGTCGTGGCGGGGTACGCAAGAGACCCAGTACTTC. Its translation is CASSLGESWRGTQETQYF.

This clone appeared a single time. The rearrangement joins TRBV6-2 or TRBV6-3 to TRBJ2-2, with no clear D. The length of the CDR3 is 15 residues. Trimming left V 5 bases short and J 5 bases short, with 15 bases between. Germline CDR1 MNHEY, CDR2 SVGEGT. CDR3 sequence (DNA): TGTGCCAGCAGTGGTCAAAGGGTCGGGACCGGGGAGCTGTTTTTT. Translation: CASSGQRVGTGELFF.

This clone was counted a single time. The rearrangement links TRBV5-1 to TRBJ2-7; TRBD1 agrees at 7 bases. Germline values: CDR1 SGHRS, CDR2 YFSETQ. This CDR3 is built from 14 residues. V lost 3 bases to trimming and J lost 2 bases; unmatched junction nucleotides: 5. The CDR3 loop is CASSSTTGAYEQYF. CDR3 DNA: TGCGCCAGCAGCTCGACCACAGGGGCCTACGAGCAGTACTTC.

The rearrangement links TRBV11-1 to TRBJ2-3; 9 nucleotides line up with TRBD1. Trimming removed 5 bases from V and 3 bases from J; junction bases left unmatched: 9. The germline V gene encodes CDR1 SGHAT and CDR2 FQDESV (reference sequence). This CDR3 has 16 amino acids. The CDR3 sequence is CASSPGQGRGTDTQYF. CDR3 in DNA: TGTGCCAGCAGCCCGGGACAGGGAAGGGGTACAGATACGCAGTATTTT.

This clone was seen a single time. This chain connects TRBV2 to TRBJ1-2, with unresolved D. V was trimmed by 9 bases and J by 0 bases, leaving 23 bases between them. The CDR3 loop spans 17 amino acids. Germline loops: CDR1 SNHLY, CDR2 FYNNEI. CDR3 in amino acids: CASVHPGMKVPNYGYTF. DNA of the CDR3: TGTGCCAGTGTCCACCCGGGCATGAAAGTGCCTAACTATGGCTACACCTTC.

Only one count was recorded for this clone. DNA for the CDR3: TGTGCCAGCAGCTTACTCTGGCCGGGACACATTCAGTACTTC. It translates to CASSLLWPGHIQYF. The rearrangement uses TRBV5-8 and TRBJ2-4; D may match TRBD1 or TRBD2 (5 bases each). CDR3 length: 14 amino acids. V was pared by 2 bases and J by 8 bases, with 14 bases between. Germline loops: CDR1 SGHTS, CDR2 YDEGEE.

The chain uses TRBV6-2 or TRBV6-3 and TRBJ1-5, with D possibly matching TRBD1 (6 bases). From germline, CDR1 is MNHEY and CDR2 SVGEGT. The V and J ends lost 0 bases and 1 base respectively, with 10 bases between them. The CDR3 is made up of 16 amino acids. The CDR3 loop reads CASSYSSGGSNQPQHF. CDR3 bases: TGTGCCAGCAGTTACTCCTCTGGGGGCAGCAATCAGCCCCAGCATTTT.

This rearrangement joins TRBV7-9 to TRBJ2-2; D could derive from TRBD1 or TRBD2 (5 bases each). This CDR3 contains 15 residues. V shed 5 bases and J shed 2 bases, with 12 bases lying between them. Germline V gene lookup returns CDR1 SEHNR and CDR2 FQNEAQ (reference sequence). The CDR3 sequence: CASSPSGRNTGELFF. CDR3 nucleotides: TGTGCCAGCAGCCCCTCGGGGCGAAACACCGGGGAGCTGTTTTTT.

This chain connects TRBV7-3 to TRBJ2-7, with 7 bases fitting TRBD1. The germline CDR1 and CDR2 sequences are SGHTA and FQGTGA. V gave up 5 bases and J gave up 2 bases; unmatched junction bases: 12. This CDR3 is 16 amino acids long. The CDR3 DNA sequence: TGTGCCAGCAGCCCCGCCGGGACAGCGACCACCTACGAGCAGTACTTC. Translating gives CASSPAGTATTYEQYF. The entire variable domain, with the rest obtained from reference TRBV7-3 and TRBJ2-7, is as follows: GAGVSQTPSNKVTEKGKYVELRCDPISGHTALYWYRQSLGQGPEFLIYFQGTGAADDSGLPNDRFFAVRPEGSVSTLKIQRTERGDSAVYLCASSPAGTATTYEQYFGPGTRLTVT.

The sample holds one count of this clone. The genes are TRBV28 and TRBJ2-3, with D perhaps given as TRBD1 or TRBD2 (5 bases each). V was shortened by 3 bases and J by 3 bases, with 16 bases between the two germline ends. Germline V lookup: CDR1 MDHEN, CDR2 SYDVKM. The CDR3 has 16 amino acids. The CDR3 DNA is TGTGCCAGCAGTTTGGCCAGGGAGCCGAGTACAGATACGCAGTATTTT. As protein: CASSLAREPSTDTQYF.